Sequencing of this TCR beta chain was carried out in a study of blood T cell repertoires in COVID-19. Study-level information: The samples span acute and convalescent COVID-19 from the United States, Italy and Spain. In each case, the material was cDNA or gDNA derived from T cells, B-cell-depleted T cells, or PBMCs.

Original processing methods: From reference gene primer amplification, estimates of nucleated cell counts were derived. Profiling relied on immunoSEQ multiplex PCR, and the TCRdb table lists in-frame clones only, not all of them. V, J and clone size are those of that table, while D and trimming were read from the DNA. The sample shows 250,000 to 350,000 clones, 70% to 85% of them seen only once. From germline, CDR1 is SGHAT and CDR2 FQNNGV. Between the trimmed V and J ends, which lost 5 bases and 7 bases, there was a span of 15 bases. The length of the CDR3 is 15 residues. Seattle patients were enrolled while actively infected and followed longitudinally.

Input material: peripheral blood. This sequence originates from a human donor with COVID-19, enrolled during active disease. The donor label of this sample is uncertain. The V gene is TRBV11-2, the J gene TRBJ1-6; D perhaps matches TRBD1 (5 bases). CDR3 sequence: CASSPITGLNSPLHF. The CDR3, as DNA: TGTGCCAGCAGCCCGATCACAGGCTTGAATTCACCCCTCCACTTT.